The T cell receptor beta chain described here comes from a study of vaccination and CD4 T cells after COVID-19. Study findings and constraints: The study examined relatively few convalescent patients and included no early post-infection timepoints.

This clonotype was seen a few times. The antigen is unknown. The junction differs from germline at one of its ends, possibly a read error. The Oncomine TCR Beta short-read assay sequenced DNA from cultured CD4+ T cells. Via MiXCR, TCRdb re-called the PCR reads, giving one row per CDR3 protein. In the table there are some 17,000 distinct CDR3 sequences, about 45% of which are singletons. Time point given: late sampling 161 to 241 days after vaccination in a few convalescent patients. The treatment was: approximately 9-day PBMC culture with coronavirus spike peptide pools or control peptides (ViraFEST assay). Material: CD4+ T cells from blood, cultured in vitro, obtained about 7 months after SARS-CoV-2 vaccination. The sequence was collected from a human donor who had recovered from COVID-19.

The CDR3 spells CASSVAGVNQPQHF. CDR3 nucleotides: TGTGCCAGCAGCGTAGCCGGGGTCAATCAGCCCCAGCATTTT. The chain joins TRBV7-2 to TRBJ1-5; D unclear. The CDR3 has 14 amino acids. In germline, CDR1 is SGHTA, CDR2 FQGNSA.